This TCR beta chain was retrieved from a study of T cell repertoires in cytomegalovirus infection. Study overall: CMV epitopes that were recently identified and HLA-C-restricted were used alongside well-studied HLA-B-restricted ones.

The study's findings and limits: People with CMV and the relevant HLA were identified by cumulative public TCR beta family frequency. What dominated the ex vivo response were HLA-C-restricted CMV-specific TCR beta clonotypes.

TCRdb used MiXCR to reprocess the reads, holding one entry per CDR3 protein. The sample lists approximately 340,000 distinct CDR3 sequences, roughly 28% occurring once. The CDR3 has 14 residues. Trimming pared 3 bases from V and 0 bases from J, leaving 9 bases between. The germline V gene has CDR1 DFQATT and CDR2 SNEGSKA (reference sequence). The table lists this clonotype with a few counts. Its cognate antigen is unknown. This chain connects TRBV20-1 to TRBJ2-1; D unresolved. The receptor comes from a human donor in good health (CMV status not recorded). Some clones in this sample may be carry-over from other donors' samples. This material consisted of cultured PBMCs, taken from culture after CMV antigen stimulation. CDR3 residues: CSASPVISYNEQFF. DNA for the CDR3: TGCAGTGCTAGTCCGGTGATCTCCTACAATGAGCAGTTCTTC.